This TCR beta chain stems from a study of cytomegalovirus exposure and HLA in healthy donors. Study overall: Among the 350 to 500 donors who were genotyped, approximately 84% fell in the genetic ancestry cluster that is associated with self-reported Caucasian donors. Findings and caveats of the study: In an earlier analysis, in 540 or so donors, most V segments appeared productive either ~87% or ~30% of the time. Accurate prediction of HLA-A and HLA-B alleles (for most subjects) was reportedly achieved from TCR beta sequences.

The CDR3 is 16 amino acids. The germline V gene has CDR1 MNHEY and CDR2 SMNVEV (reference sequence). The V gene end was trimmed by 11 bases and the J gene end by 2 bases; junction bases not matched to a gene: 13. Likely unrecorded immune exposures existed in these nominally healthy donors. The PCR contained 60 Vbeta and 13 Jbeta primers. Libraries were prepared by immunoSEQ multiplex PCR; TCRdb keeps only in-frame clonotypes and omits some of them. The sample lists 130,000 or so clones, around nine tenths seen once, with 4.5% to 6.5% in the top ten. Details on this clone: As yet, its antigen is unknown.

Sequencing was done on a sample of PBMCs. The source of this sequence is a woman under 40 in good health and CMV-seronegative. The chain recombines TRBV27 with TRBJ2-3; 10 bases fit TRBD2. The DNA for the CDR3 is TGTGCCGCTCCTGGCCAGCGGGAGGGCTCCACAGATACGCAGTATTTT. It encodes CAAPGQREGSTDTQYF.